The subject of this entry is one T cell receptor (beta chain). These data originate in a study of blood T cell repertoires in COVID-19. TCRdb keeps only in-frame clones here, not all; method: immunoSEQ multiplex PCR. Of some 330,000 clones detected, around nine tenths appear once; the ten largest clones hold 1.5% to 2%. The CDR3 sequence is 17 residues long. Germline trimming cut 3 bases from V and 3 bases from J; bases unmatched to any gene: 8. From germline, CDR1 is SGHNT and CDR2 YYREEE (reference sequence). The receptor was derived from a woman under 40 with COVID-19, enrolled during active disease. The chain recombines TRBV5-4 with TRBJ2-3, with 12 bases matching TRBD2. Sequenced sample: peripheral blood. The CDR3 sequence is CASSWATSGGGTDTQYF. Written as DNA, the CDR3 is TGTGCCAGCAGCTGGGCGACTAGCGGGGGAGGAACAGATACGCAGTATTTT.